The clone carrying this T cell receptor (beta chain) is a singleton in its sample. The data stem from a study of T cell changes during pregnancy in multiple sclerosis. This CDR3 region has 14 residues. Deletions cut 2 bases from V and 4 bases from J, with 11 bases between. Germline V gene lookup returns CDR1 SGHVS and CDR2 FQNEAQ. Clones were read by immunoSEQ multiplex PCR, and TCRdb kept only the in-frame ones, dropping some. Of about 29,000 clones in the sample, approximately 90% were seen once. The chain uses TRBV7-8 and TRBJ1-2; TRBD1 is a possible D gene (6 bases). This clonotype was sampled from a female donor with multiple sclerosis, enrolled in a pregnancy study. This specimen consisted of CD8+ T cells from peripheral blood mononuclear cells, obtained after pregnancy. The CDR3 protein is CASSLMGDTYGYTF. CDR3 coding DNA: TGTGCCAGCAGCTTAATGGGGGACACCTATGGCTACACCTTC. The full variable domain, its missing parts supplied by reference TRBV7-8 and TRBJ1-2, is GAGVSQSPRYKVAKRGQDVALRCDPISGHVSLFWYQQALGQGPEFLTYFQNEAQLDKSGLPSDRFFAERPEGSVSTLKIQRTQQEDSAVYLCASSLMGDTYGYTFGSGTRLTVV.